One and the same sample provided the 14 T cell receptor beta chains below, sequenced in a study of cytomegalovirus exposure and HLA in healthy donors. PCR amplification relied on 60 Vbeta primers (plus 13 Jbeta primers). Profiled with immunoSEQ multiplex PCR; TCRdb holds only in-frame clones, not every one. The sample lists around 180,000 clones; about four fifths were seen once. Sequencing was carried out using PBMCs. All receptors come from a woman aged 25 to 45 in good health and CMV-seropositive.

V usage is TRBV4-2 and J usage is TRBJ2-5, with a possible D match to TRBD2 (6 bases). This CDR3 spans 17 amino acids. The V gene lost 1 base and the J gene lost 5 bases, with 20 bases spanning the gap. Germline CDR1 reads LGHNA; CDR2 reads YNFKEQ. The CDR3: CASSQGGVGRVVETQYF. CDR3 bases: TGTGCCAGCAGCCAAGGGGGGGTGGGCAGGGTAGTTGAGACCCAGTACTTC.

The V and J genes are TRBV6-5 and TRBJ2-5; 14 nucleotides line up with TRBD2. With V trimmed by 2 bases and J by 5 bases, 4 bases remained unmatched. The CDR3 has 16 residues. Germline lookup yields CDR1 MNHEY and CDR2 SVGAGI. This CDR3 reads CASSYAGLAGVETQYF. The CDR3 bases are TGTGCCAGCAGTTACGCGGGACTAGCGGGGGTGGAGACCCAGTACTTC.

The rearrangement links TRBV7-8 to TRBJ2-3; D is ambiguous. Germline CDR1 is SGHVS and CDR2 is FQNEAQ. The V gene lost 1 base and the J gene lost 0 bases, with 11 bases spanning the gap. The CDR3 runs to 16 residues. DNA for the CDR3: TGTGCCAGCAGCTTAGTGGCGGCTCCTAGCACAGATACGCAGTATTTT. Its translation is CASSLVAAPSTDTQYF.

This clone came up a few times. The CDR3 loop reads CASSTDRDDGYTF. CDR3 in DNA: TGTGCCAGCAGCACCGACAGGGATGATGGCTACACCTTC. The chain carries TRBV5-6 and TRBJ1-2, with TRBD1 identical over 7 bases. Trimming cost V 4 bases and J 6 bases; bases outside gene matches: 6. CDR3 size: 13 residues. Germline V gene lookup returns CDR1 SGHDT and CDR2 YYEEEE.

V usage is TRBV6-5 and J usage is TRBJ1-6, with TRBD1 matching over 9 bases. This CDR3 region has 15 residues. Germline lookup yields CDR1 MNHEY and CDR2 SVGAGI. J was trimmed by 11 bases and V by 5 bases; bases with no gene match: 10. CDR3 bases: TGTGCCAGCAGTCGCCCCGGGACAGGGATGCCACCCCTCCACTTT. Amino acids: CASSRPGTGMPPLHF.

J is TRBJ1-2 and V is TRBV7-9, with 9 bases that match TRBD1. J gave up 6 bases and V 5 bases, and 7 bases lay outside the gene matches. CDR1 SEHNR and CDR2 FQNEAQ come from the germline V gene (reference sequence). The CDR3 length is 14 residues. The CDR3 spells CASSGGTGGDGYTF. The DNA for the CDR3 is TGTGCCAGCAGCGGAGGCACAGGGGGCGATGGCTACACCTTC. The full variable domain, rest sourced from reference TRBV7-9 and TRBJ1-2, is DTGVSQNPRHKITKRGQNVTFRCDPISEHNRLYWYRQTLGQGPEFLTYFQNEAQLEKSRLLSDRFSAERPKGSFSTLEIQRTEQGDSAMYLCASSGGTGGDGYTFGSGTRLTVV.

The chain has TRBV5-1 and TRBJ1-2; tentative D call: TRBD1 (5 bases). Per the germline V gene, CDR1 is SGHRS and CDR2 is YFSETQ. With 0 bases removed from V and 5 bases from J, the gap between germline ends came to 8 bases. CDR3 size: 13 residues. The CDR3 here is CASSLAGEYGYTF. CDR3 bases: TGCGCCAGCAGCTTGGCGGGGGAGTATGGCTACACCTTC.

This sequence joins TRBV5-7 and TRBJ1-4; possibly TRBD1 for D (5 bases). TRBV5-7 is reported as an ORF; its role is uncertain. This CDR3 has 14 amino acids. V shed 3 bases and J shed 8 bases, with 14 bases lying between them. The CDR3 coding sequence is TGTGCCAGCAGCTCTTTCAGGGTTTCCGAAAAACTGTTTTTT. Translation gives CASSSFRVSEKLFF.

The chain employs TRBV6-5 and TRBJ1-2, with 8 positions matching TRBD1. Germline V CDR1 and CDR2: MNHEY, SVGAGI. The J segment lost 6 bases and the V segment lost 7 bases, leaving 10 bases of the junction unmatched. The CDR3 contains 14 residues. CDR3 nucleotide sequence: TGTGCCAGCACTAGAGCAGGGGGCGGGAATGGCTACACCTTC. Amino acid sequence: CASTRAGGGNGYTF.

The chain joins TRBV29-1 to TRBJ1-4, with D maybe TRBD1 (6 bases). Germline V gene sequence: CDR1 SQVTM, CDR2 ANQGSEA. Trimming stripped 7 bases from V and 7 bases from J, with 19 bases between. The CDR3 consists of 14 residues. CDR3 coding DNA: TGCAGCGCGAAAAACAGGGATCGCGGTGAAAAACTGTTTTTT. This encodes CSAKNRDRGEKLFF.

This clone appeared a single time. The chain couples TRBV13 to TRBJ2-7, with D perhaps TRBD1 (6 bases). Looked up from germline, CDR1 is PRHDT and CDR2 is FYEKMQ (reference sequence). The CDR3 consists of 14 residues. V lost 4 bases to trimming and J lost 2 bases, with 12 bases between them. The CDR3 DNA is TGTGCCAGCAGCTCAACACAGGGTCCCTACGAGCAGTACTTC. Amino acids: CASSSTQGPYEQYF.

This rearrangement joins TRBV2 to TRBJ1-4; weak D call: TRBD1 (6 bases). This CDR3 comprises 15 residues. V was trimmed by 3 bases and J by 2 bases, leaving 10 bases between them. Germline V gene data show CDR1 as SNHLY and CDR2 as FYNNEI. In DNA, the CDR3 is TGTGCCAGCAGTGAGGGGGGGGGCACTAATGAAAAACTGTTTTTT. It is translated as CASSEGGGTNEKLFF.

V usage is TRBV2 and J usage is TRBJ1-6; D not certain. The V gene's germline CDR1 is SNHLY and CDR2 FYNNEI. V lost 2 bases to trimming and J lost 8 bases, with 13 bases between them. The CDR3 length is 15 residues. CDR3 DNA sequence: TGTGCCAGCAGTGAAAGGACTCAAAGGGATTCACCCCTCCACTTT. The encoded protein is CASSERTQRDSPLHF.

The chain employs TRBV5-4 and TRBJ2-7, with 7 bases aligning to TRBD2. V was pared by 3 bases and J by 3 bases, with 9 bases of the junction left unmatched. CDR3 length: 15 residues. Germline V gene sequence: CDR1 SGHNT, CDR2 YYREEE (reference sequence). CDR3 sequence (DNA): TGTGCCAGCAGCTCCGGGGGGTTTGCGGTCTACGAGCAGTACTTC. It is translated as CASSSGGFAVYEQYF.